The source of this TCR beta chain is a study of T-cell memory formation after mild COVID-19. The V gene's germline CDR1 is SNHLY and CDR2 FYNNEI. There are 16 residues in the CDR3. The V and J ends lost 6 bases and 4 bases, in that order; junction bases with no gene match: 6. There are a few counts of this clonotype. TCRdb called the 5' RACE reads again in MiXCR, with one record for every CDR3 protein. The table shows tens of thousands of distinct CDR3 sequences, with less than 15% occurring only once. Sequenced material: PBMCs or a T cell subset sorted from them (not recorded which). The chain uses TRBV2 and TRBJ2-5, with 15 bases matching TRBD2. The sequence was obtained from a man younger than 35 who had mild COVID-19 (a few samples of this study predate the infection). Cell type and time point are not known. The CDR3 bases are TGTGCCAGCAGGAGGACTAGCGGGGGGGCCCCAGAGACCCAGTACTTC. Its protein is CASRRTSGGAPETQYF.